This entry concerns a single T cell receptor beta chain. These data belong to a study of blood T cell repertoires in COVID-19. Study overall: Some COVID-19 samples were acute and others convalescent; all came from the United States, Italy and Spain. T cells, B-cell-depleted T cells, or PBMCs supplied cDNA or gDNA.

The germline CDR1 and CDR2 sequences are MNHEY and SVGAGI. The CDR3 consists of 14 residues. Trimming removed 4 bases at V and 0 bases at J, with 6 bases between. Original methodology: Reference gene primer amplification in the assay estimated nucleated cell counts. Repertoires were generated with immunoSEQ multiplex PCR, while TCRdb's copy carries only in-frame clones and drops some. The V and J calls and the clone size are those of that table, but D and trimming were determined from the DNA. The sample consists of roughly 150,000 clones, roughly 80% of them appearing once. Sequenced input: peripheral blood. This receptor was obtained from a man aged 60-69 years with acute or convalescent COVID-19. The chain employs TRBV6-5 and TRBJ2-2, with a weak D call TRBD1 (5 bases). The CDR3 spells CASSSGTNTGELFF. DNA of the CDR3: TGTGCCAGCAGTTCAGGGACGAACACCGGGGAGCTGTTTTTT.